This T cell receptor beta chain derives from a study of shared T cell receptors in the human thymus. This table comes from immunoSEQ multiplex PCR, and its TCRdb copy is limited to in-frame clones, with some not included. The table shows some 720,000 clones, with approximately 90% occurring only once. The V and J ends lost 3 bases and 0 bases respectively, with 9 bases between them. Germline V gene data show CDR1 as SGHDN and CDR2 as FVKESK. This CDR3 comprises 15 residues. These sequences were also reported in another study, on human thymus T cells. As reported in that work: The people who donated were healthy Finnish babies having corrective surgery for congenital heart defects. Thymic and blood repertoires seemed to favor certain V and J genes.

This clonotype was obtained from a boy under two years old with a congenital heart defect. The sequencing sample was made of thymocytes. This chain joins TRBV14 and TRBJ1-3; TRBD1 is a possible D gene (5 bases). The chain's CDR3 is CASSHLDSSGNTIYF. The CDR3 nucleotides are TGTGCCAGCAGCCACCTAGACAGCTCTGGAAACACCATATATTTT.